One sample yielded the 21 T cell receptor beta chains listed below, sequenced in a study of CD8 T cells in Susac syndrome. Random-hexamer reverse transcription was applied to about 0.45 to 1 ug RNA. Each CDR3 protein gets one entry after TCRdb re-called the immunoSEQ multiplex PCR reads with MiXCR. The sample includes 50,000 to 65,000 distinct CDR3 sequences, 85% to 95% of them seen just once. The sequenced sample was CD8+ T cells from PBMCs. The receptors originated from a human donor in good health.

The chain employs TRBV6-2 or TRBV6-3 and TRBJ2-1; TRBD2 matches 7 bases. The germline V gene has CDR1 MNHEY and CDR2 SVGEGT. The CDR3 has 16 residues. Trimming removed 2 bases from V and 4 bases from J; junction bases left unmatched: 8. The chain's CDR3 is CASSYPGGRSYNEQFF. CDR3 in DNA: TGTGCCAGCAGTTACCCCGGGGGGAGGTCTTACAATGAGCAGTTCTTC.

The chain recombines TRBV6-2 or TRBV6-3 with TRBJ2-7; 8 bases are shared with TRBD1. The CDR3 has 15 amino acids. V lost 4 bases, J lost 4 bases, and 9 bases stayed unmatched. The V gene's germline CDR1 is MNHEY and CDR2 SVGEGT. This CDR3 reads CASSLAGTGIYEQYF. The CDR3 DNA sequence: TGTGCCAGCAGTTTAGCTGGGACAGGAATTTACGAGCAGTACTTC.

This sequence joins TRBV4-1 and TRBJ2-3; 8 positions match TRBD1. The length of the CDR3 is 15 residues. Germline CDR1 reads MGHRA; CDR2 reads YSYEKL. V shed 4 bases, J shed 5 bases, and the junction held 8 bases outside the gene matches. The CDR3 DNA is TGCGCCAGCAGCCGTCTGCAGGGGGCAGGAGATACGCAGTATTTT. Translation gives CASSRLQGAGDTQYF.

CDR3 bases: TGTGCCAGCACCCCCTCGGGACTAGCGGCCTGGGGGGCCCAGTACTTC. As protein: CASTPSGLAAWGAQYF. This rearrangement joins TRBV12-3 or TRBV12-4 to TRBJ2-5; TRBD2 matches 11 bases. Trimming at V came to 7 bases and at J to 9 bases, leaving 16 bases not matched to a gene. CDR3 length: 16 residues.

This clonotype has just one count. This sequence joins TRBV4-3 and TRBJ1-6; D perhaps matches TRBD1 (6 bases). Trimming shortened V by 1 base and J by 2 bases, and 9 bases separated the two germline ends. Per germline, CDR1 LGHNA and CDR2 YSLEER. This CDR3 region has 16 residues. The CDR3 loop reads CASSQVGTTYNSPLHF. The CDR3 DNA is TGCGCCAGCAGCCAAGTTGGGACAACCTATAATTCACCCCTCCACTTT.

This rearrangement joins TRBV10-3 to TRBJ2-7, with D unclear. The V end lost 7 bases, the J end lost 3 bases, and 13 bases lay between the germline ends. The CDR3 loop spans 13 amino acids. Germline CDR1 ENHRY, CDR2 SYGVKD. The CDR3 spells CAIKNKTRYEQYF. The CDR3 coding sequence is TGTGCCATCAAAAACAAGACCCGCTACGAGCAGTACTTC.

The rearrangement links TRBV15 to TRBJ2-2; 7 bases map to TRBD1. Losses at the gene ends were 5 bases for V and 3 bases for J; bases not matched to a gene: 6. Germline V gene lookup returns CDR1 LNHNV and CDR2 YYDKDF (reference sequence). This CDR3 is 15 amino acids long. The CDR3, as DNA: TGTGCCACCAGCGTCCGGGACAGATACACCGGGGAGCTGTTTTTT. Translation gives CATSVRDRYTGELFF.

The V and J genes are TRBV3-1 and TRBJ2-1; maybe TRBD2 (6 bases). The germline V and J ends were trimmed by 1 base and 8 bases, with 12 bases remaining between them. Per germline, CDR1 LGHDT and CDR2 YNNKEL (reference sequence). This CDR3 comprises 14 residues. The CDR3 loop reads CASSQGRAVDEQFF. Here the CDR3 DNA reads TGTGCCAGCAGCCAAGGGAGGGCAGTTGATGAGCAGTTCTTC.

The chain couples TRBV11-3 to TRBJ2-1; TRBD2 aligns across 7 bases. Germline-derived CDR1 and CDR2 are SGHNT and YENEEA. This CDR3 contains 16 residues. The V gene end was trimmed by 4 bases and the J gene end by 8 bases; junction bases not matched to a gene: 14. CDR3 loop: CASSSLGAGEPDEQFF. The DNA for the CDR3 is TGTGCCAGCAGCTCCCTTGGGGCGGGGGAGCCAGATGAGCAGTTCTTC.

V usage is TRBV27 and J usage is TRBJ2-7; D possibly corresponds to TRBD2 (5 bases). The V and J ends lost 2 bases and 3 bases respectively, with 11 bases between them. Germline CDR1 MNHEY, CDR2 SMNVEV (reference sequence). This CDR3 comprises 14 residues. The CDR3 reads CASSLGVGIYEQYF. As DNA, the CDR3 is TGTGCCAGCAGTTTAGGGGTCGGGATCTACGAGCAGTACTTC.

Only a few counts were recorded for this clonotype. This chain connects TRBV19 to TRBJ1-1; D gene unclear. Trimming cost V 5 bases and J 5 bases, with 9 bases left between them. This CDR3 comprises 12 residues. The germline V gene has CDR1 LNHDA and CDR2 SQIVND (reference sequence). The CDR3: CASSPRNTEAFF. CDR3 nucleotide sequence: TGTGCCAGTAGTCCCAGGAATACTGAAGCTTTCTTT.

The J gene is TRBJ2-3, the V gene TRBV7-9; 8 bases line up with TRBD1. This CDR3 has 15 amino acids. Losses at the gene ends were 5 bases for V and 4 bases for J; bases not matched to a gene: 8. Germline CDR1 is SEHNR and CDR2 is FQNEAQ (reference sequence). The CDR3 loop is CASSPGQGASDTQYF. As DNA, the CDR3 is TGTGCCAGCAGCCCGGGGCAGGGGGCTTCAGATACGCAGTATTTT.

This CDR3 is CASSQEASGNEQFF. The CDR3 nucleotides are TGCGCCAGCAGCCAAGAGGCTAGCGGCAATGAGCAGTTCTTC. The chain carries TRBV4-1 and TRBJ2-1, with 7 bases that match TRBD2. The germline V gene encodes CDR1 MGHRA and CDR2 YSYEKL. V was clipped by 0 bases and J by 6 bases; unmatched bases: 2. CDR3 length: 14 amino acids.

The chain has TRBV24-1 and TRBJ2-1, with TRBD2 identical over 11 bases. Losses at the gene ends were 2 bases for V and 0 bases for J; bases not matched to a gene: 2. This CDR3 comprises 17 residues. CDR1 KGHDR and CDR2 SFDVKD come from the germline V gene. Here the CDR3 DNA reads TGTGCCACCAGTGATTCGACTAGCGGGGCCTCCTACAATGAGCAGTTCTTC. The encoded protein is CATSDSTSGASYNEQFF.

The chain combines TRBV6-1 with TRBJ2-5, with TRBD1 matching over 9 bases. CDR1 is MNHNS and CDR2 is SASEGT in the germline V gene. The trim removed 1 base at V and 5 bases at J, leaving 8 bases unmatched. The CDR3 consists of 16 residues. CDR3 amino acids: CASSEVGTGFVETQYF. As DNA, the CDR3 is TGTGCCAGCAGTGAAGTAGGGACAGGGTTTGTGGAGACCCAGTACTTC.

The chain links TRBV7-9 to TRBJ2-1; 7 positions match TRBD2. CDR3 size: 17 residues. Trimming at V came to 1 base and at J to 2 bases, leaving 8 bases not matched to a gene. The germline CDR1 and CDR2 sequences are SEHNR and FQNEAQ (reference sequence). The CDR3, as DNA: TGTGCCAGCAGCTTAGGGGGTAGCGGGTATACCTACAATGAGCAGTTCTTC. Protein: CASSLGGSGYTYNEQFF.

This clonotype was seen only once. The CDR3 DNA follows: TGTGCCAGCAGTTACTCTGGGATGGGTGAAGCTTTCTTT. Amino acids: CASSYSGMGEAFF. V is TRBV6-2 or TRBV6-3 and J is TRBJ1-1; D call uncertain. This CDR3 is built from 13 residues. The V gene lost 0 bases and the J gene lost 7 bases, with 9 bases spanning the gap. Germline V gene lookup returns CDR1 MNHEY and CDR2 SVGEGT.

This chain joins TRBV12-3 or TRBV12-4 and TRBJ1-5; D is possibly TRBD1 (5 bases). The CDR3 length is 13 residues. V was cut by 5 bases and J by 9 bases, with 14 bases left in between. For the CDR3, the DNA is TGTGCCAGCAGTGGATGGGGGGGGTGGCCCCAGCATTTT. The encoded protein is CASSGWGGWPQHF.

The table lists this clonotype with a few counts. The gene calls are TRBV7-9 and TRBJ2-1; no definite D call. This CDR3 has 11 residues. Trimming pared 1 base from V and 9 bases from J, leaving 4 bases between. Germline CDR1 is SEHNR and CDR2 is FQNEAQ (reference sequence). CDR3 residues: CASSLGGEQFF. The CDR3 coding sequence is TGTGCCAGCAGCTTAGGGGGTGAGCAGTTCTTC.

The gene calls are TRBV27 and TRBJ1-5; no firm D call. CDR1 is MNHEY, CDR2 SMNVEV, per germline (reference sequence). The CDR3 extends over 14 amino acids. Trimming took 5 bases from V and 2 from J, leaving 10 bases between them. The CDR3 DNA reads as TGTGCCAGCAGTCCTTTAGTAGGCAATCAGCCCCAGCATTTT. Protein product: CASSPLVGNQPQHF.

In its sample, this clonotype was seen once. CDR3 amino acids: CASRGIGEDYNEQFF. The CDR3, as DNA: TGTGCCAGTAGGGGCATCGGGGAAGACTACAATGAGCAGTTCTTC. The chain has TRBV19 and TRBJ2-1; TRBD2 is a possible D gene (5 bases). Germline V gene sequence: CDR1 LNHDA, CDR2 SQIVND (reference sequence). The V gene lost 6 bases and the J gene lost 3 bases, with 15 bases spanning the gap. This CDR3 region has 15 residues.